This T cell receptor beta chain derives from a study of blood T cell repertoires in COVID-19. Study summary: Sources were T cells, B-cell-depleted T cells, or PBMCs; the material itself was cDNA or gDNA.

Authors' analysis steps: How many nucleated cells were present was estimated from reference gene primer amplification. Profiling relied on immunoSEQ multiplex PCR, and the TCRdb table lists in-frame clones only, not all of them. The V and J calls and clone size were taken over from that table, and D and trimming were inferred from the DNA. There are around 210,000 clones in the sample; approximately 85% occur only once, and around 5.5% lies in the top ten. A Seattle source enrolled patients during active infection and followed them longitudinally. The V end was cut by 0 bases, the J end by 0 bases, with 8 bases between. Germline V gene data show CDR1 as SGHVS and CDR2 as FQNEAQ. The length of the CDR3 is 15 residues.

The sequenced material came from peripheral blood. The V gene is TRBV7-8, the J gene TRBJ1-1; D is uncertain. This receptor was obtained from a man aged 50 or older with COVID-19, enrolled during active disease. CDR3 DNA: TGTGCCAGCAGCTTAGCGTACACAATGAACACTGAAGCTTTCTTT. It codes for CASSLAYTMNTEAFF.